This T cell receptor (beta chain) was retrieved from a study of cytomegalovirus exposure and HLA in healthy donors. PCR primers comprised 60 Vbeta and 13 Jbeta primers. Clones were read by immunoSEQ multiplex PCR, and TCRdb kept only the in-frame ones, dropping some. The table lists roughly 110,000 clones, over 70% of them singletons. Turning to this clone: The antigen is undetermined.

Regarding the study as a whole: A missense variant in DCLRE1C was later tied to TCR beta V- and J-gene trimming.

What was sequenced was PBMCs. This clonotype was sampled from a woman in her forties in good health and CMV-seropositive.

CDR3 in amino acids: CASSPRAETRNTEAFF. CDR3 sequence (DNA): TGTGCCAGCAGCCCGAGGGCAGAGACGAGGAACACTGAAGCTTTCTTT. The chain carries TRBV7-8 and TRBJ1-1; D is ambiguous. The CDR3 totals 16 residues. Trimming removed 5 bases from V and 1 base from J, with 17 bases in between. Germline CDR1 SGHVS, CDR2 FQNEAQ.